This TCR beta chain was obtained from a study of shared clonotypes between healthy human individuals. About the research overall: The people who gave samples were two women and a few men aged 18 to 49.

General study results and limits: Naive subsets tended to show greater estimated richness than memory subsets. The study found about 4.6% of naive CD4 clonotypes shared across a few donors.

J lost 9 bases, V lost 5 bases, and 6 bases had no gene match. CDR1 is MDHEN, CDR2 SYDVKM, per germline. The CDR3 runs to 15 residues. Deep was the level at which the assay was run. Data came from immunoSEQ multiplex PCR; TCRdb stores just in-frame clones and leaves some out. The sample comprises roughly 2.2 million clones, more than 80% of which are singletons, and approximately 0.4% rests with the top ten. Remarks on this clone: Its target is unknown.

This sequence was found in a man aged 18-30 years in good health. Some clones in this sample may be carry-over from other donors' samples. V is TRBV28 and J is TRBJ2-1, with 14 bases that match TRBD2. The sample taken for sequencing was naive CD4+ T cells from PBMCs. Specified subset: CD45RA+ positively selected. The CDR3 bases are TGTGCCAGCAGTATGACTAGCGGGAGGGTTATTGAGCAGTTCTTC. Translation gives CASSMTSGRVIEQFF.